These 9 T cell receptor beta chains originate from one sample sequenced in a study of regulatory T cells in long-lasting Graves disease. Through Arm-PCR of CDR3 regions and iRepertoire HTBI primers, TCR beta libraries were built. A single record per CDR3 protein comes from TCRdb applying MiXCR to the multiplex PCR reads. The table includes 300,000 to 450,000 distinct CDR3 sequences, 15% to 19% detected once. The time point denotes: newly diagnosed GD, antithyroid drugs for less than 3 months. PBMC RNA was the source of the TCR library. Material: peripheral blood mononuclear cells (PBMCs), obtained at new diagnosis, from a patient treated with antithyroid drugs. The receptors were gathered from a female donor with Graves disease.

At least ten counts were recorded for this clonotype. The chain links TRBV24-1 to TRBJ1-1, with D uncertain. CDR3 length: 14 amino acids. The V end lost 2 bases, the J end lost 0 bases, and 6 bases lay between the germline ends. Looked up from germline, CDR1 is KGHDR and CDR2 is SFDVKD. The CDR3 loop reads CATSDSSLNTEAFF. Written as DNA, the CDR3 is TGTGCCACCAGTGATTCCAGTTTGAACACTGAAGCTTTCTTT.

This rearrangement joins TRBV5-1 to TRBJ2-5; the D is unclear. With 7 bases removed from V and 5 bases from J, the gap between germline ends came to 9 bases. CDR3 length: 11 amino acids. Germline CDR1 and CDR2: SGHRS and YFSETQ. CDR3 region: CASQARETQYF. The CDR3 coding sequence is TGCGCCAGCCAGGCCCGGGAGACCCAGTACTTC.

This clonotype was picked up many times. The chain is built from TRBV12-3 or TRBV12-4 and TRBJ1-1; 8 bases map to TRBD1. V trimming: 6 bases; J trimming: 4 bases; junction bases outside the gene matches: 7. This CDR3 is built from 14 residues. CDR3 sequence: CASRAGGYRTEAFF. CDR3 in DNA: TGTGCCAGCAGAGCAGGGGGCTACCGCACTGAAGCTTTCTTT.

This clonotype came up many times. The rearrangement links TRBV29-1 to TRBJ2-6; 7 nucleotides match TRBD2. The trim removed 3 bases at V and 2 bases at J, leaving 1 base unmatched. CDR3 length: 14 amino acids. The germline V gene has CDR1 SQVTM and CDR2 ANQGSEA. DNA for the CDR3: TGCAGCGTTGAGGGGGGGGCTGGGGCCAACGTCCTGACTTTC. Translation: CSVEGGAGANVLTF.

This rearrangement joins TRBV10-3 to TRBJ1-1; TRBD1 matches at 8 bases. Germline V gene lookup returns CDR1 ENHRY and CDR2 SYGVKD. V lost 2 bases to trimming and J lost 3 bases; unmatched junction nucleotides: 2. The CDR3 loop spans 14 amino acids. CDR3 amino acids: CAISEAGGYTEAFF. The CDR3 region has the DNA TGTGCCATCAGTGAGGCAGGGGGCTACACTGAAGCTTTCTTT.

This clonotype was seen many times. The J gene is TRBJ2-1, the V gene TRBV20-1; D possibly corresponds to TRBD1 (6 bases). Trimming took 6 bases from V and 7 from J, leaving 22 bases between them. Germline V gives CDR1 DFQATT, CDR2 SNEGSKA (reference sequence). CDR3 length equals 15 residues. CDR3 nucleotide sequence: TGCAGTGCAACTCCTTTCCAGGGGCGTATGAATGAGCAGTTCTTC. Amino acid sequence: CSATPFQGRMNEQFF.

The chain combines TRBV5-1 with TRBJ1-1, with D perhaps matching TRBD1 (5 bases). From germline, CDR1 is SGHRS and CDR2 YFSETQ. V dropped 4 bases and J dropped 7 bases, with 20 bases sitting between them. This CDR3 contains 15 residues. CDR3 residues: CASSLTQGYTNEAFF. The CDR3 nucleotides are TGCGCCAGCAGCCTTACGCAGGGCTACACTAATGAAGCTTTCTTT.

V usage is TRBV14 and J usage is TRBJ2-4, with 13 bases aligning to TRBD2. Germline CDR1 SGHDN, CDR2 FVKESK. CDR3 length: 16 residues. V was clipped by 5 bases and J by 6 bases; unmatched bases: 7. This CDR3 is CASSLTSGRARNIQYF. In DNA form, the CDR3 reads TGTGCCAGCAGCTTAACTAGCGGGAGGGCGAGAAACATTCAGTACTTC.

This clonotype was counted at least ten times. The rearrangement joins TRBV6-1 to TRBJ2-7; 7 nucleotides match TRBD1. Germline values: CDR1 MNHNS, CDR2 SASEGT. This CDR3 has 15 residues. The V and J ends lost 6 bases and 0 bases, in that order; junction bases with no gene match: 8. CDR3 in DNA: TGTGCCAGCAGGACAGGGAGCCTAAGCTCCTACGAGCAGTACTTC. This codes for CASRTGSLSSYEQYF.